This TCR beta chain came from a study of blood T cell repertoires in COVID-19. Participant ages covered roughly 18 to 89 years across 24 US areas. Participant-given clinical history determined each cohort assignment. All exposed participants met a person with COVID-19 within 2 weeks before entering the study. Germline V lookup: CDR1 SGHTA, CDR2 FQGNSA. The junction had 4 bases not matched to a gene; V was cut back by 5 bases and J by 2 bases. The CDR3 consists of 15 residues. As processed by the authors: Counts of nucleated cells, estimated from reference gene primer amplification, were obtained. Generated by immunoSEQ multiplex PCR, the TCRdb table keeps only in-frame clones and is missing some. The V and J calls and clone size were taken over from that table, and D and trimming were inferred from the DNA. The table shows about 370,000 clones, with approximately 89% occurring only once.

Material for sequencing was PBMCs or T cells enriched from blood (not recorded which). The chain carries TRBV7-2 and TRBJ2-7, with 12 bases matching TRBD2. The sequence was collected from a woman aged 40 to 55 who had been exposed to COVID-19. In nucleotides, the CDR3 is TGTGCCAGCAGCCAAGGACTAGCGGGGACCTACGAGCAGTACTTC. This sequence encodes CASSQGLAGTYEQYF.